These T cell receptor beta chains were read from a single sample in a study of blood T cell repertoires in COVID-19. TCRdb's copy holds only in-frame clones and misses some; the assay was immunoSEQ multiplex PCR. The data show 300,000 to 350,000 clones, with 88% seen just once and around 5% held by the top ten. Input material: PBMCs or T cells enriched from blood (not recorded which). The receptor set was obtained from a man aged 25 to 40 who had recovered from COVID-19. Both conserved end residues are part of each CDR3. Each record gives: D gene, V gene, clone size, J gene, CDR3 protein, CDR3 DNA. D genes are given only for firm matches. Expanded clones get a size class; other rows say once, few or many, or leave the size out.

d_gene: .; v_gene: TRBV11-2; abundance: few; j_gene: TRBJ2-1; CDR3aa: CASSLYSSSLVQFF; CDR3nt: TGTGCCAGCAGCTTATATTCCTCCAGTCTGGTTCAGTTCTTC
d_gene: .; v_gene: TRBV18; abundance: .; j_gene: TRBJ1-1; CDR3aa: CASSPLTENTEAFF; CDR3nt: TGTGCCAGCTCACCACTGACAGAGAACACTGAAGCTTTCTTT
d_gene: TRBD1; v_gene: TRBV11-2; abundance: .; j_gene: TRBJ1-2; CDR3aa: CASSPTGDLNYGYTF; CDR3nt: TGTGCCAGCAGTCCTACAGGGGATTTGAACTATGGCTACACCTTC
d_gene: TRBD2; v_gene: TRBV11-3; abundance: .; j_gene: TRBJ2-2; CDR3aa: CASSFSGVNTGELFF; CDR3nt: TGTGCCAGCAGCTTCAGCGGGGTGAACACCGGGGAGCTGTTTTTT
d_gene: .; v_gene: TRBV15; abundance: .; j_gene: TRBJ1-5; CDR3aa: CATSRVGGGQPQHF; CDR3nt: TGTGCCACCAGCAGAGTGGGGGGAGGTCAGCCCCAGCATTTT
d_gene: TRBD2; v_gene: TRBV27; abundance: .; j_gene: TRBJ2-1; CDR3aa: CASRLTSGGNNEQFF; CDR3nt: TGTGCCAGCCGGTTGACTAGCGGGGGGAACAATGAGCAGTTCTTC
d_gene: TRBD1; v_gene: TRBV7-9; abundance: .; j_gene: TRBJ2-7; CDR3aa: CASSLEPRGLNEQYF; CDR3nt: TGTGCCAGCAGCTTAGAACCCAGGGGGCTGAACGAGCAGTACTTC
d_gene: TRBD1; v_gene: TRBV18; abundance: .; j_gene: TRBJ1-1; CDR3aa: CASSLNRGRTEAFF; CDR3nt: TGTGCCAGCTCACTCAACAGGGGGCGCACTGAAGCTTTCTTT
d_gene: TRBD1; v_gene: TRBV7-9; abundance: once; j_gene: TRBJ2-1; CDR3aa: CASSLGQGMVNEQFF; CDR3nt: TGTGCCAGCAGCTTGGGACAGGGGATGGTTAATGAGCAGTTCTTC
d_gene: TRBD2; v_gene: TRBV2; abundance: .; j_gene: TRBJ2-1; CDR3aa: CASSGSGAYNEQFF; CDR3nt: TGTGCCAGCAGCGGGAGCGGGGCTTACAATGAGCAGTTCTTC
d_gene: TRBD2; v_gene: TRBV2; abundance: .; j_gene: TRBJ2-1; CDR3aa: CASSTPGLVASEQFF; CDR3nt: TGTGCCAGCAGTACCCCGGGACTAGTGGCCAGTGAGCAGTTCTTC
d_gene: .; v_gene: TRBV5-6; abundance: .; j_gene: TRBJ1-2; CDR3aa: CASSLTGGTGYTF; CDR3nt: TGTGCCAGCAGCTTGACGGGGGGCACTGGCTACACCTTC
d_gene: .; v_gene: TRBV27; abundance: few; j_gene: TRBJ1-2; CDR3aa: CASSYPGRGYTF; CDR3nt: TGTGCCAGCAGTTACCCTGGGCGTGGCTACACCTTC
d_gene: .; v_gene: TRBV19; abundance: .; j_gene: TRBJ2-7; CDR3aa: CASSRGSYNSYEQYF; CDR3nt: TGTGCCAGTAGTAGAGGGTCCTACAACTCCTACGAGCAGTACTTC
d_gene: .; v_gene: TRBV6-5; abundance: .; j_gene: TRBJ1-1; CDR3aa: CASSYVAGEGNTEAFF; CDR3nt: TGTGCCAGCAGTTACGTGGCAGGGGAAGGGAACACTGAAGCTTTCTTT
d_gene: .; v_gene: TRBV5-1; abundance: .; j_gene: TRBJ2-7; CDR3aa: CASSLGVGQLVYEQYF; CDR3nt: TGCGCCAGCAGCTTGGGGGTTGGACAACTTGTCTACGAGCAGTACTTC
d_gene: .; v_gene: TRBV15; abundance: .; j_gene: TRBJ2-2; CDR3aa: CATSRVTSGELFF; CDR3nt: TGTGCCACCAGCAGAGTGACTTCTGGGGAGCTGTTTTTT
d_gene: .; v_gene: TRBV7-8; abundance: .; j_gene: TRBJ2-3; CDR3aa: CASSLAFWGPTDTQYF; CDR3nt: TGTGCCAGCAGCTTAGCGTTTTGGGGGCCCACAGATACGCAGTATTTT
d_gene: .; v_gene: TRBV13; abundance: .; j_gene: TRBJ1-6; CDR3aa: CASSLEGNSPLHF; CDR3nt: TGTGCCAGCAGCTTAGAGGGGAATTCACCCCTCCACTTT
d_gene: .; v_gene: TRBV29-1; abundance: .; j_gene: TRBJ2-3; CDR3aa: CSVEDSGVPTDTQYF; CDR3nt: TGCAGCGTTGAAGATTCGGGGGTCCCCACAGATACGCAGTATTTT